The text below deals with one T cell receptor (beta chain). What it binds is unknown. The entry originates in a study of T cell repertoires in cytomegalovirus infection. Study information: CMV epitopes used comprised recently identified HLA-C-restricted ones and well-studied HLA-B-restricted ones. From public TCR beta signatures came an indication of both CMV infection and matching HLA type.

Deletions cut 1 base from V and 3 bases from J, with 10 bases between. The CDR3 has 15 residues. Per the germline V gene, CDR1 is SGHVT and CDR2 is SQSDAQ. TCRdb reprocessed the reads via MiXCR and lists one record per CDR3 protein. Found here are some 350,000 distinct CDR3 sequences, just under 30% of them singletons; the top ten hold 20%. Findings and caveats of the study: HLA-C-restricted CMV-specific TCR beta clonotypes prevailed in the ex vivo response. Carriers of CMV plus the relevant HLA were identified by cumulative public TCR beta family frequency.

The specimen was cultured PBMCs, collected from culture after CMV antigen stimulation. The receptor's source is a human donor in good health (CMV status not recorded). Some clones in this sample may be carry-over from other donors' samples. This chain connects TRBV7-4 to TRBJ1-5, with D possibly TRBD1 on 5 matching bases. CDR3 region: CASSLGTGLNQPQHF. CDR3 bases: TGTGCCAGCAGCTTAGGTACGGGGCTCAATCAGCCCCAGCATTTT.